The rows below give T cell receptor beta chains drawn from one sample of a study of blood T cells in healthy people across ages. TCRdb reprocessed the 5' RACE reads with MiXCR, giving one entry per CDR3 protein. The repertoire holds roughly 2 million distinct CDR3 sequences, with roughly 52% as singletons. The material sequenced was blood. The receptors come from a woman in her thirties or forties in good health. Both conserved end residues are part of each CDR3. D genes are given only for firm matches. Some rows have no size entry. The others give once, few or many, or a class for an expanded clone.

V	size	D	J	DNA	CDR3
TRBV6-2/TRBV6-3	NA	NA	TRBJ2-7	TGTGCCAGCAGTTCGCACAGGGATCGGAACGAGCAGTACTTC	CASSSHRDRNEQYF
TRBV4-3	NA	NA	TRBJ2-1	TGCGCCAGCAGTTCTAGGCCTTTCTACAATGAGCAGTTCTTC	CASSSRPFYNEQFF
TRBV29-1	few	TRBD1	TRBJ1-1	TGCAGCGTTGGGGGACAGGGGGCTGAAGCTTTCTTT	CSVGGQGAEAFF
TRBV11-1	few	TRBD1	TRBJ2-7	TGTGCCAGCAGCTTAATTGGGACAGCAGCCTACGAGCAGTACTTC	CASSLIGTAAYEQYF
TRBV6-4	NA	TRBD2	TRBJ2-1	TGTGCCAGCAGTGACGGCCAGCGGGGGTCATATGAGCAGTTCTTC	CASSDGQRGSYEQFF
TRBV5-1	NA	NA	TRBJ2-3	TGCGCCAGCAGCTTGGTTCAGGGTAAAACAGATACGCAGTATTTT	CASSLVQGKTDTQYF
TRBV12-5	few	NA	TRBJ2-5	TGTGCTAGTGGTTTGTGGGACGGATACCAAGAGACCCAGTACTTC	CASGLWDGYQETQYF
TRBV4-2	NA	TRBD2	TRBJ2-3	TGTGCCAGCGTAGCGGGCATCACAGATACGCAGTATTTT	CASVAGITDTQYF
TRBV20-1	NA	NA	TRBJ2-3	TGCAGTGCTCACCGAGCGTCCGGCACAGATACGCAGTATTTT	CSAHRASGTDTQYF
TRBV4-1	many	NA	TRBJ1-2	TGTGCCAGCAGTCAGGCGACCTATGGCTACACCTTC	CASSQATYGYTF
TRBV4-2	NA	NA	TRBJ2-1	TGTGCCAGCAGCCAAGAGGCGGTACCCACCTACAATGAGCAGTTCTTC	CASSQEAVPTYNEQFF
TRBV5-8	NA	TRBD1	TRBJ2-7	TGTGCCAGCAGCCGGACAGGGATCGAGCAGTACTTC	CASSRTGIEQYF
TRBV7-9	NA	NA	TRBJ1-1	TGTGCCAGCAGTCCAGGCCGGGAGTGGTTCACTGAAGCTTTCTTT	CASSPGREWFTEAFF
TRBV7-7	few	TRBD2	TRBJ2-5	TGTGCTAGCAGCAAGACTAGCGGGGGTGGAACCCAGTACTTC	CASSKTSGGGTQYF
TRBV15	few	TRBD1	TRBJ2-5	TGTGCCACCAGCAGGGTCAGGGGGCTTTTGGAGACCCAGTACTTC	CATSRVRGLLETQYF
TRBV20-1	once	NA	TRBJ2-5	TGCAGTGCTCCTGGGCTCCCCGGGGAGACCCAGTACTTC	CSAPGLPGETQYF
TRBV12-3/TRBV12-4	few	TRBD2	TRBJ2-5	TGTGCCAGCAGTTCCCCGGTGCTAGCGGGGGAGACCCAGTACTTC	CASSSPVLAGETQYF
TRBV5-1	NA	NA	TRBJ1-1	TGCGCCAGCAGCATTCCCCGCGGAGCCCTCACTGAAGCTTTCTTT	CASSIPRGALTEAFF
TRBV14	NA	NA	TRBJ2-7	TGTGCCAGCAGCCAAGGGAGGGCTCGGACCGAACACTACGAGCAGTACTTC	CASSQGRARTEHYEQYF
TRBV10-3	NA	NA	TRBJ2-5	TGTGCCATCAGTGAGTCGAGACAGCGTACTCAAGAGACCCAGTACTTC	CAISESRQRTQETQYF
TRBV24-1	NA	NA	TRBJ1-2	TGTGCCACCTTTGCGGGGGCGACAGGCTACACCTTC	CATFAGATGYTF
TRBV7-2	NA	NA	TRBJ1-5	TGTGCCAGCAGCTTACAGTACCAGCCCCAGCATTTT	CASSLQYQPQHF
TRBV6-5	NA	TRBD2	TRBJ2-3	TGTGCCAGCAGTGGTGGACTAGCGAGGACAGATACGCAGTATTTT	CASSGGLARTDTQYF
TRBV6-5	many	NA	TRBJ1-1	TGTGCCAGCAGCTATCGTACTGAAGCTTTCTTT	CASSYRTEAFF
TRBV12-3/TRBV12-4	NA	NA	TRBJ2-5	TGTGCCAGCAGTTTAGTGGCACAGGCTGAAGAGACCCAGTACTTC	CASSLVAQAEETQYF
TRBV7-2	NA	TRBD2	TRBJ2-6	TGTGCCAGCAGCTTACTCCCGGGGGGGGGCCTATCTGGGGCCAACGTCCTGACTTTC	CASSLLPGGGLSGANVLTF
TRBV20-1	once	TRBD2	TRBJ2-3	TGCAGTGTACCCTTAGCGGGGTTGTACACAGATACGCAGTATTTT	CSVPLAGLYTDTQYF
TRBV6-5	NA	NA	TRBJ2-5	TGTGCCAGCAGTTACAACCCCCTCGGAGGGGAGGAGACCCAGTACTTC	CASSYNPLGGEETQYF
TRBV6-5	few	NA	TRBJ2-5	TGTGCCAGCAGCGGAGGGGGCCTGAAGACCCAGTACTTC	CASSGGGLKTQYF
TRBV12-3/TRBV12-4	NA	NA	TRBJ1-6	TGTGCCAGCAGTCCCCTCCGGGTTGGTGATTCACCCCTCCACTTT	CASSPLRVGDSPLHF
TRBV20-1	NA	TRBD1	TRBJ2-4	TGCAGTGCCGCCGGGACAGTAATTACCTACGAGCGGTACTTC	CSAAGTVITYERYF
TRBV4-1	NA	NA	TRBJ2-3	TGCGCCAGCAGCCAACTAGGTGTCACAGATACGCAGTATTTT	CASSQLGVTDTQYF
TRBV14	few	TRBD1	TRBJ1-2	TGTGCCAGCCCACCGAAGGGACAGGGATACTATGGCTACACCTTC	CASPPKGQGYYGYTF
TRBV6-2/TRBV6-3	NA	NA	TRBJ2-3	TGTGCCAGCAGCCGCGCCTTCGTGGCAGATACGCAGTATTTT	CASSRAFVADTQYF
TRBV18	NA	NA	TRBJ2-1	TGTGCCAGCTCACTTCAATCCGGGGCAGCAGACAATGAGCAGTTCTTC	CASSLQSGAADNEQFF
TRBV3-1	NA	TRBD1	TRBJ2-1	TGTGCCAGCAGCCGCCGGACAGGGGGCACCTACAATGAGCAGTTCTTC	CASSRRTGGTYNEQFF
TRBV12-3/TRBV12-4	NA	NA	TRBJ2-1	TGTGCCAGCAGTTTAGTTCCGGGGTTCAATGAGCAGTTCTTC	CASSLVPGFNEQFF
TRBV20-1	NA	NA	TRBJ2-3	TGCAGTGCTAGAGTACGGGGACCCCGCACAGATACGCAGTATTTT	CSARVRGPRTDTQYF
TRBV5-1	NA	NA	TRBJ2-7	TGCGCCAGTAGCTTCGACAAGGGATTCGAGCAGTACTTC	CASSFDKGFEQYF
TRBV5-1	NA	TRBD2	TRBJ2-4	TGCGTCAGCAGCTTGGGGACTAGCGGGGGCCTCGGGGAGCAGTACTTC	CVSSLGTSGGLGEQYF
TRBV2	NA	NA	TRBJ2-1	TGTGCCAGCAGCTCGAGCGCTCTCTACAATGAGCAGTTCTTC	CASSSSALYNEQFF
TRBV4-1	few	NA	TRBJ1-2	TGCGCCAGCAGCCAGGAGGGGCACATCTATGGCTACACCTTC	CASSQEGHIYGYTF
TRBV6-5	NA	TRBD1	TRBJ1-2	TGTGCCAGCAGGGGGGACAGGGATCATCATACTGGCTACACCTTC	CASRGDRDHHTGYTF
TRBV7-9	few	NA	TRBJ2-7	TGTGCCAGCAGCTTAGAAGTGAGAGACGAGCAGTACTTC	CASSLEVRDEQYF
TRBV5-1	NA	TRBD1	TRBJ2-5	TGCGCCAGCAGCTTAGGGGACAGCACAAAAGAGACCCAGTACTTC	CASSLGDSTKETQYF